The present entry profiles one T cell receptor (beta chain) with its context. The sample is drawn from a study of shared clonotypes between healthy human individuals. This CDR3 contains 15 residues. Per germline, CDR1 LNHNV and CDR2 YYDKDF (reference sequence). The J segment lost 5 bases and the V segment lost 4 bases, leaving 10 bases of the junction unmatched. Data came from immunoSEQ multiplex PCR; TCRdb stores just in-frame clones and leaves some out. The data show millions of clones, 95% seen once. CD4+ cells underwent separation, giving CD45RA+ naive and CD45RA-negative memory subsets. Input material: naive CD4+ T cells sorted from blood. The subset is: CD45RA+ positively selected. The source of this sequence is a man between 18 and 35 years old in good health. The chain is built from TRBV15 and TRBJ1-1, with 7 bases that match TRBD1. CDR3 DNA: TGTGCCACCAGCACGCCCCGGACAGGTGGGACTGAAGCTTTCTTT. The encoded protein is CATSTPRTGGTEAFF.